This TCR beta chain was identified in a study of blood T cells in healthy people across ages. This CDR3 comprises 14 residues. Trimming left V 3 bases short and J 11 bases short, with 19 bases between. Germline CDR1 ENHRY, CDR2 SYGVKD. Regarding this clonotype: No antigen is known for it.

The use of a sample-barcoded 5' primer and a J-beta primer mix characterized a second PCR of about 6 to 12 cycles. Any given sample supplied a minimum of 2.5 million CDR3-containing paired-end reads. TCRdb itself ran the 5' RACE reads through MiXCR, one entry per CDR3 protein. This sample carries approximately 1.5 million distinct CDR3 sequences, approximately 43% of them seen once, and the ten largest clones take around 4%. Findings of the study overall: Relative to aged donors, long-lived donors carried more naive CD4+ cells and displayed higher diversity. Age showed a roughly linear inverse relationship with TCR beta diversity per million T cells.

Sequenced: blood. This sequence was found in a woman aged 18-29 years in good health. The chain has TRBV10-3 and TRBJ2-5, with D maybe TRBD2 (6 bases). CDR3: CAISDPLANNEQYF. CDR3 in DNA: TGTGCCATCAGTGACCCTCTAGCGAACAATGAGCAGTACTTC.